The present T cell receptor beta chain was sequenced within a study of T cell responses to AZD1222 COVID-19 vaccine. Some clones are missing from TCRdb's copy, which holds only in-frame ones; the method was immunoSEQ multiplex PCR. The sample records about 180,000 clones, 85% to 90% being singletons. The CDR3 loop spans 11 amino acids. The ends were cut back, 2 bases at V and 3 bases at J, with 2 bases in the middle. CDR1 and CDR2 from the germline V gene are SGHTA and FQGNSA. The sample holds a few counts of this clone. Additional DNA sequences in this sample encode the identical CDR3. The rearrangement uses TRBV7-2 and TRBJ2-7; D not resolved. Here the sequenced sample was peripheral blood, taken 28 days after the second AZD1222 dose. This clonotype was sampled from an adult who received the AZD1222 COVID-19 vaccine. CDR3 region: CASSLSYEQYF. CDR3 DNA sequence: TGTGCCAGCAGCTTAAGCTACGAGCAGTACTTC.